Listed here is a single TCR beta chain. Using immunoSEQ multiplex PCR, the repertoire was profiled, and TCRdb retains in-frame clones only, with some absent. The sample consists of fewer than 350,000 clones, about 90% of them appearing once. This record belongs to a study of blood T cell repertoires in COVID-19. Study context: Collection of acute and convalescent COVID-19 samples took place in the United States, Italy and Spain. T cells, B-cell-depleted T cells, or PBMCs supplied cDNA or gDNA.

CDR3 size: 15 residues. CDR1 is SGHNT and CDR2 is YYREEE in the germline V gene (reference sequence). V lost 4 bases to trimming and J lost 3 bases; unmatched junction nucleotides: 4. Sequenced: peripheral blood. The V gene is TRBV5-4, the J gene TRBJ2-1, with TRBD1 matching over 10 bases. The source of this sequence is a woman between 45 and 65 years old who had recovered from COVID-19. CDR3 amino acids: CASSIRTGGYNEQFF. The DNA for the CDR3 is TGTGCCAGCAGCATACGGACAGGGGGCTACAATGAGCAGTTCTTC.